Shown below are 28 T cell receptor beta chains from a single sample sequenced in a study of T cell responses to AZD1222 COVID-19 vaccine. Sequencing was performed with immunoSEQ multiplex PCR; in TCRdb, only in-frame clones are kept and a portion is missing. The sample has some 140,000 clones, 85% to 90% seen once. This material consisted of peripheral blood, taken on day 0 of AZD1222 vaccination. Receptors originate from an adult in good health.

The chain couples TRBV3-1 (or the pseudogene TRBV3-2) to TRBJ1-5; possibly TRBD1 for D (5 bases). The CDR3 contains 15 residues. Germline loops: CDR1 LGHDT, CDR2 YNNKEL (reference sequence). V shed 1 base and J shed 0 bases, with 7 bases lying between them. The CDR3 DNA reads TGTGCCAGCAGCCAAGCTCAGGGTAGCAATCAGCCCCAGCATTTT. It yields the protein CASSQAQGSNQPQHF.

This clone was seen once. The chain couples TRBV5-1 to TRBJ1-4, with TRBD1 matching over 8 bases. CDR1 is SGHRS, CDR2 YFSETQ, per germline. The CDR3 runs to 16 residues. V lost 5 bases, J lost 0 bases, and 6 bases stayed unmatched. Written as DNA, the CDR3 is TGCGCCAGCAGAGGACAGGGAAGATCAACTAATGAAAAACTGTTTTTT. It translates to CASRGQGRSTNEKLFF.

The rearrangement links TRBV19 to TRBJ1-5; TRBD1 is a possible D gene (5 bases). This CDR3 has 13 amino acids. CDR1 LNHDA and CDR2 SQIVND come from the germline V gene (reference sequence). V lost 10 bases to trimming and J lost 2 bases, with 12 bases between them. CDR3 residues: CATTQGGNQPQHF. In DNA form, the CDR3 reads TGTGCCACCACACAAGGGGGCAATCAGCCCCAGCATTTT.

J is TRBJ1-1 and V is TRBV28; 10 bases align to TRBD1. Germline V gene sequence: CDR1 MDHEN, CDR2 SYDVKM. This CDR3 spans 15 amino acids. Trimming at V came to 5 bases and at J to 6 bases, leaving 9 bases not matched to a gene. The CDR3 reads CASSRAGQGYPEAFF. Written as DNA, the CDR3 is TGTGCCAGCAGTAGAGCGGGACAGGGGTATCCTGAAGCTTTCTTT.

Here the CDR3 DNA reads TGTGCCAGCAGCTTAGGGGCGGCTGCTTGGCAGCAGTACTTC. Translation gives CASSLGAAAWQQYF. The chain employs TRBV11-2 and TRBJ2-7; no clear D gene. Trimming took 1 base from V and 8 from J, leaving 15 bases between them. The CDR3 runs to 14 residues. Germline CDR1 is SGHAT and CDR2 is FQNNGV.

The chain links TRBV4-1 to TRBJ1-1, with D uncertain. CDR3 length: 14 residues. CDR1 and CDR2 from the germline V gene are MGHRA and YSYEKL. Trimming cost V 1 base and J 1 base, with 7 bases left between them. In DNA, the CDR3 is TGCGCCAGCAGCCAAGTTAACAGGAACACTGAAGCTTTCTTT. It codes for CASSQVNRNTEAFF.

The chain has TRBV5-1 and TRBJ2-7; D remains ambiguous. Trimming cost V 2 bases and J 3 bases, with 3 bases left between them. The germline V gene has CDR1 SGHRS and CDR2 YFSETQ. The CDR3 is 11 residues long. The CDR3 spells CASSFLYEQYF. As DNA, the CDR3 is TGCGCCAGCAGCTTTCTCTACGAGCAGTACTTC.

This clone was seen only a few times. The chain combines TRBV18 with TRBJ1-1; TRBD1 agrees at 9 bases. The CDR3 totals 14 residues. Germline V lookup: CDR1 KGHSH, CDR2 LQKENI. Trimming at V came to 6 bases and at J to 1 base, leaving 3 bases not matched to a gene. The CDR3 reads CASSRQGENTEAFF. For the CDR3, the DNA is TGTGCCAGCTCCCGACAGGGGGAGAACACTGAAGCTTTCTTT.

The chain employs TRBV15 and TRBJ2-1, with 9 bases aligning to TRBD2. The CDR3 is made up of 15 amino acids. V lost 1 base and J lost 8; bases outside the gene matches: 6. Germline V CDR1 and CDR2: LNHNV, YYDKDF (reference sequence). CDR3 sequence reads: CATSRGRGLADEQFF. Here the CDR3 DNA reads TGTGCCACCAGCAGAGGACGGGGACTAGCCGATGAGCAGTTCTTC.

The J gene is TRBJ1-6, the V gene TRBV12-3 or TRBV12-4, with 7 bases identical to TRBD1. The CDR3 runs to 12 residues. V gave up 5 bases and J gave up 15 bases; unmatched junction bases: 7. The CDR3 protein is CASSPVTGLLHF. The DNA of the CDR3 is TGTGCCAGCAGTCCAGTGACAGGGCTCCTCCACTTT.

CDR3 in DNA: TGCGCCAGCAGCCAAGGTCTAGTAGCAGGTCATCGCGAAAAACTGTTTTTT. This gives the protein CASSQGLVAGHREKLFF. V gene TRBV4-1 combines with J gene TRBJ1-4; no reliable D call. Germline V CDR1 and CDR2: MGHRA, YSYEKL. V was clipped by 1 base and J by 8 bases, with 20 bases between them. There are 17 residues in the CDR3.

This chain uses TRBV6-5 with TRBJ1-2; D possibly corresponds to TRBD1 (6 bases). Germline-derived CDR1 and CDR2 are MNHEY and SVGAGI. This CDR3 has 13 residues. V was trimmed by 5 bases and J by 5 bases, leaving 12 bases between them. The CDR3 spells CASSLGGGYGYTF. The CDR3 coding sequence is TGTGCCAGCAGTCTAGGGGGGGGTTATGGCTACACCTTC.

This clone has just one count. The rearrangement uses TRBV7-8 and TRBJ1-6; D is undetermined. V was cut by 6 bases and J by 0 bases, with 15 bases left in between. From germline, CDR1 is SGHVS and CDR2 FQNEAQ. The CDR3 extends over 17 amino acids. CDR3 nucleotides: TGTGCCAGCAGGCCTAACGGACGGAACTCCTATAATTCACCCCTCCACTTT. Its protein product is CASRPNGRNSYNSPLHF.

The V call is TRBV6-5, the J call TRBJ2-1, with 14 bases that match TRBD2. Germline CDR1 is MNHEY and CDR2 is SVGAGI. This CDR3 spans 15 amino acids. V shed 6 bases and J 8 bases; nucleotides not matched to a gene: 6. This chain's CDR3 is CASRAGTSGSHEQFF. CDR3 coding DNA: TGTGCCAGCAGGGCCGGGACTAGCGGGAGTCATGAGCAGTTCTTC.

The table lists this clone with a few counts. CDR3 amino acids: CASTRAGTLDEQYF. The CDR3 nucleotides are TGTGCCAGCACACGGGCAGGGACGCTAGACGAGCAGTACTTC. J is TRBJ2-7 and V is TRBV28; D might be TRBD1 or TRBD2, each matching 5 bases. With 7 bases removed from V and 5 bases from J, the gap between germline ends came to 18 bases. Germline V CDR1 and CDR2: MDHEN, SYDVKM. The CDR3 covers 14 residues.

V gene TRBV24-1 combines with J gene TRBJ2-5; the match to TRBD2 covers 10 bases. The J segment lost 4 bases and the V segment lost 5 bases, leaving 9 bases of the junction unmatched. In germline, CDR1 is KGHDR, CDR2 SFDVKD. The length of the CDR3 is 16 residues. The chain's CDR3 is CATSGWLAGDGETQYF. The DNA for the CDR3 is TGTGCCACCAGTGGCTGGCTAGCGGGAGATGGAGAGACCCAGTACTTC.

This sequence joins TRBV21-1 and TRBJ1-1. TRBV21-1 is a pseudogene locus. This CDR3 is 16 amino acids long. The CDR3 DNA follows: TGTGCCAGCAGCAAAGCTGGAGGCCCCGAGGGGACTGAAGCTTTCTTT. As protein: CASSKAGGPEGTEAFF.

The chain recombines TRBV29-1 with TRBJ2-3; 8 bases agree with TRBD2. From germline, CDR1 is SQVTM and CDR2 ANQGSEA. The CDR3 covers 17 residues. The junction had 14 bases not matched to a gene; V was cut back by 3 bases and J by 3 bases. CDR3 bases: TGCAGCGTTGATCCTGGGGGGGCGGGAGGACGGACAGATACGCAGTATTTT. Protein sequence: CSVDPGGAGGRTDTQYF.

This rearrangement joins TRBV7-2 to TRBJ1-1, with a tentative D call TRBD1 (5 bases). This CDR3 contains 14 residues. Germline assignment: CDR1 SGHTA and CDR2 FQGNSA. The V and J ends lost 3 bases and 1 base respectively, with 9 bases between them. CDR3 nucleotides: TGTGCCAGCAGCTTTGGGACGGCGAACACTGAAGCTTTCTTT. Amino acids: CASSFGTANTEAFF.

The chain links TRBV25-1 to TRBJ1-2; D remains unclear. CDR1 is MGHDK and CDR2 is SYGVNS in the germline V gene. The V and J ends lost 3 bases and 5 bases respectively, with 7 bases between them. The CDR3 is 12 residues long. The CDR3 nucleotides are TGTGCCAGCAGTGACCGGAGTTATGGCTACACCTTC. Translated: CASSDRSYGYTF.

The chain couples TRBV7-8 to TRBJ2-3, with 12 nucleotides matching TRBD2. The CDR3 is 20 amino acids. Trimming took 8 bases from V and 0 from J; bases not matched to a gene: 18. CDR1 and CDR2 from the germline V gene are SGHVS and FQNEAQ. The CDR3 is CASRSRVRLAGVRSTDTQYF. DNA for the CDR3: TGTGCCAGCCGTTCGCGGGTCCGACTAGCGGGAGTTAGAAGCACAGATACGCAGTATTTT.

The DNA of the CDR3 is TGCGCCAGCAGCTTGAAGGGAGGGAAGGGAGTGGATGAAAAACTGTTTTTT. This sequence encodes CASSLKGGKGVDEKLFF. V is TRBV5-1 and J is TRBJ1-4; D remains unclear. Trimming took 1 base from V and 6 from J, leaving 19 bases between them. The CDR3 loop spans 17 amino acids. Germline V gene lookup returns CDR1 SGHRS and CDR2 YFSETQ.

The genes are TRBV13 and TRBJ1-1, with D unclear. The CDR3 sequence is 14 residues long. Between the trimmed V and J ends, which lost 5 bases and 6 bases, there was a span of 16 bases. The germline CDR1 and CDR2 sequences are PRHDT and FYEKMQ (reference sequence). CDR3 sequence: CASSTTLLLPEAFF. CDR3 in DNA: TGTGCCAGCAGCACGACGTTGTTGTTACCTGAAGCTTTCTTT.

The chain links TRBV10-3 to TRBJ2-7; tentatively, D is TRBD1 (6 bases). V lost 0 bases and J lost 7, with 22 bases in between. Per the germline V gene, CDR1 is ENHRY and CDR2 is SYGVKD. The CDR3 loop spans 17 amino acids. Here the CDR3 DNA reads TGTGCCATCAGTGAGTCGGGGACACTGGCCATCCCAGGTGAGCAGTACTTC. Protein sequence: CAISESGTLAIPGEQYF.

V and J are TRBV7-6 and TRBJ2-7, with D maybe TRBD2 (5 bases). Germline lookup yields CDR1 SGHVS and CDR2 FNYEAQ. The CDR3 has 15 amino acids. V was trimmed by 1 base and J by 6 bases, leaving 16 bases between them. The CDR3, as DNA: TGTGCCAGCAGCTTAGGGGCTGGAGTTGGAGGCGAGCAGTACTTC. This translates into CASSLGAGVGGEQYF.

This clone has just a few counts. The chain couples TRBV6-1 to TRBJ2-7; D is perhaps TRBD2 (6 bases). CDR3 length: 15 residues. V lost 2 bases, J lost 1 base, and 12 bases lay in between. CDR1 is MNHNS and CDR2 is SASEGT in the germline V gene. CDR3 residues: CASSESWRGSYEQYF. The CDR3 bases are TGTGCCAGCAGTGAATCCTGGCGGGGATCCTACGAGCAGTACTTC.

Only a few counts were recorded for this clone. The gene calls are TRBV30 and TRBJ1-2; 12 bases match TRBD1. Germline lookup yields CDR1 GTSNPN and CDR2 SVGIG (reference sequence). CDR3 length equals 15 residues. V trimming: 2 bases; J trimming: 4 bases; junction bases outside the gene matches: 5. The CDR3 protein is CAWSPGQGAVYGYTF. The CDR3 DNA is TGTGCCTGGAGTCCGGGACAGGGGGCAGTCTATGGCTACACCTTC.

In this sample, this clone turned up a few times. This chain links TRBV27 with TRBJ2-7; TRBD2 might be the D (5 bases). Trimming stripped 5 bases from V and 2 bases from J, with 13 bases between. CDR1 and CDR2 (germline): MNHEY, SMNVEV (reference sequence). The CDR3 runs 14 residues. The CDR3 protein is CASSMTRAAYEQYF. In DNA form, the CDR3 reads TGTGCCAGCAGTATGACGAGGGCAGCCTACGAGCAGTACTTC.